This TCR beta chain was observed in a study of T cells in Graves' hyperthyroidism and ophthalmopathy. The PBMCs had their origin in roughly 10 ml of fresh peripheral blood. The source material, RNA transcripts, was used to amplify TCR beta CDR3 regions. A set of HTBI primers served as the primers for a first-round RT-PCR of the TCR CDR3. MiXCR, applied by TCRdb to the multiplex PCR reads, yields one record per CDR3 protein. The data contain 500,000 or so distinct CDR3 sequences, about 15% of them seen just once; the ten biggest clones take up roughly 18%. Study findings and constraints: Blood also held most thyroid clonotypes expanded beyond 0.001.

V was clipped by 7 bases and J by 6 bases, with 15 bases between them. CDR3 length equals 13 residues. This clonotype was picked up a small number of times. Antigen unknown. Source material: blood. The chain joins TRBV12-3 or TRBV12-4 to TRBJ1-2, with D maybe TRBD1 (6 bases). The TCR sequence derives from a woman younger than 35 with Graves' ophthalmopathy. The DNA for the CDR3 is TGTGCCAGCAACCTGGGGGCGAATGATGGCTACACCTTC. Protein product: CASNLGANDGYTF.